The following is a T cell receptor beta chain sequence with its context. This sample was included in a study of cytotoxic CD8 clonotypes in ibrutinib-treated CLL. Only in-frame clones appear in the TCRdb table, and some are missing; sequencing was by immunoSEQ multiplex PCR. This table has over 20,000 clones, roughly 80% appearing once. Trimming cost V 5 bases and J 0 bases; bases outside gene matches: 10. There are 17 residues in the CDR3. Germline loops: CDR1 SEHNR, CDR2 FQNEAQ (reference sequence). This receptor was identified in a human donor with chronic lymphocytic leukemia. The chain joins TRBV7-9 to TRBJ1-1, with 9 bases matching TRBD1. The sequencing here drew on PBMCs, taken before ibrutinib treatment. CDR3 DNA: TGTGCCAGCAGCCATCGACAGGGGGTAGGCCTGAACACTGAAGCTTTCTTT. Protein: CASSHRQGVGLNTEAFF.